A selection of T cell receptor beta chains follows, all from one sample in a study of post-analysis software for immune sequencing data. MiXCR was run by TCRdb on the PCR reads, yielding one entry per CDR3 protein. Counted here are hundreds of thousands of distinct CDR3 sequences, 25% to 30% occurring once; the ten biggest clones make up around 0.56%. The sample taken for sequencing was blood. The receptors originated from a girl aged 10-17 years with multiple sclerosis. CDR3s include the opening cysteine and the closing phenylalanine or tryptophan.

length | V | CDR3
16 | TRBV7-9 | CASSLAPGLADPEQFF
13 | TRBV7-8 | CASSLPITDTPYF
17 | TRBV18 | CASSPLGPQEEIYGYTF
18 | TRBV5-1 | CASSFRPSGGLIQETQYF
13 | TRBV6-2/TRBV6-3 | CASRGAAYNEQFF
13 | TRBV6-5 | CASSPDSQETQYF
15 | TRBV6-2/TRBV6-3 | CASSFVAGGPREQFF
18 | TRBV3-1 | CASSPRPSGFSGANVLTF
17 | TRBV5-4 | CACSRLGESQLNTEAFF
19 | TRBV5-1 | CASSPNEDRGVEYTGELFF
15 | TRBV9 | CASSQTAAVKGEAFF
15 | TRBV28 | CASSTRTGRRYEQYF
13 | TRBV5-5 | CASSFSAGLEQYF
14 | TRBV10-3 | CAISESRGMETQYF
15 | TRBV28 | CASSTWKREDEKLFF
14 | TRBV29-1 | CSVELHTPTYEQYF
12 | TRBV20-1 | CSASPGTYEQYF
13 | TRBV28 | CASSPVGTCEQYF
15 | TRBV9 | CASSALTGTEETQYF
14 | TRBV3-1 | CASSQGSTAETQYF
13 | TRBV7-9 | CASSLVLGDGYTF
16 | TRBV12-3/TRBV12-4 | CASSLLAFQGDEKLFF
13 | TRBV5-1 | CASRGALQETQYF
12 | TRBV20-1 | CSGATENYGYTF
14 | TRBV10-3 | CAIKETGYGDEQFF
15 | TRBV6-1 | CASSEQDRAGNEQFF
16 | TRBV29-1 | CSVEDLMVGGEETQYF
17 | TRBV7-9 | CASIALRGGQGAYEQYF
15 | TRBV7-2 | CASSLGQGVTGELFF
14 | TRBV28 | CASKGGGVQETQYF
14 | TRBV29-1 | CSVAQDRVNYGYTF
17 | TRBV20-1 | CSARGRGAGSSYNEQFF
15 | TRBV29-1 | CSVDLGQGGKDGYTF
11 | TRBV15 | CATGNTDTQYF
15 | TRBV7-2 | CASTLTVAVYNEQFF
14 | TRBV4-1 | CASSQKEGGQPQHF
13 | TRBV7-9 | CASQLLGNTEAFF
19 | TRBV14 | CASSQALRGRKGSYNEQFF
15 | TRBV20-1 | CSARAVGGWSTEAFF
13 | TRBV29-1 | CGVEGNGRYEQYF
15 | TRBV27 | CASSLSIASTDTQYF
12 | TRBV7-6 | CASSRWDNEQFF